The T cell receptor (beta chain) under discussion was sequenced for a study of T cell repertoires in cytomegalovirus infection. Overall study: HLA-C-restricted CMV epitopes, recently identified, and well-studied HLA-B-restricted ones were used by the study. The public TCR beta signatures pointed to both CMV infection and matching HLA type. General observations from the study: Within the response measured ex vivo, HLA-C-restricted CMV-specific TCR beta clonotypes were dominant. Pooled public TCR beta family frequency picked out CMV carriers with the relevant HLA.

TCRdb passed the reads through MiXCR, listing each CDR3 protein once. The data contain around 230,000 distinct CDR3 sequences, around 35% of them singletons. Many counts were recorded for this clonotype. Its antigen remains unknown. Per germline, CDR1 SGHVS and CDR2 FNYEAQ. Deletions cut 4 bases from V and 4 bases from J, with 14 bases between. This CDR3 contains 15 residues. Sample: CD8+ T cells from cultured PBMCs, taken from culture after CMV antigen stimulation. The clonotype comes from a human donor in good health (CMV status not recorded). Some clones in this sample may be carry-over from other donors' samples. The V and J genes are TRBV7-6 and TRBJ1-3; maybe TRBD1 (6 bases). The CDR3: CASSSPWGRGNTIYF. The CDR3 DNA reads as TGTGCCAGCAGCTCCCCTTGGGGGCGAGGAAACACCATATATTTT.